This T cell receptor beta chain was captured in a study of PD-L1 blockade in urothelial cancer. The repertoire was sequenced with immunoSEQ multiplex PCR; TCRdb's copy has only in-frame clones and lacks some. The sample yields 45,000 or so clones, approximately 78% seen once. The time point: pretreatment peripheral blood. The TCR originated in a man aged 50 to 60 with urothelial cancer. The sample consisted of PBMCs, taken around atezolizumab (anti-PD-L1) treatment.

CDR3 in amino acids: CASSQGGSGGEKLFF. CDR3 in DNA: TGCGCCAGCAGCCAGGGGGGCAGCGGGGGGGAAAAACTGTTTTTT. The rearrangement uses TRBV4-1 and TRBJ1-4, with a weak D call TRBD1 (6 bases). V gave up 3 bases and J gave up 8 bases, with 16 bases separating them. This CDR3 spans 15 amino acids. Germline V gives CDR1 MGHRA, CDR2 YSYEKL.